This T cell receptor beta chain was sequenced during a study of radiotherapy plus CTLA-4 blockade in lung cancer. Study-wide context: Patients showed objective responses in about 20% of cases and disease control in under 35%.

Clones were read by immunoSEQ multiplex PCR, and TCRdb kept only the in-frame ones, dropping some. Of fewer than 50,000 clones listed, 86% were seen once; the top ten hold 20% to 25%. With ipilimumab providing CTLA-4 blockade, focal radiation was administered to patients who had chemo-refractory metastatic non-small-cell lung cancer. Source: peripheral blood, taken from a patient treated with radiotherapy plus ipilimumab. The sequence derives from a human donor with non-small cell lung cancer whose response to radiotherapy plus ipilimumab could not be evaluated.

This chain's CDR3 is CASSRSPPWRGHYGYTF. The DNA for the CDR3 is TGCGCCAGCAGTCGCTCCCCCCCCTGGAGGGGGCACTATGGCTACACCTTC. The V gene is TRBV23-1, the J gene TRBJ1-2; TRBD1 agrees at 7 bases. TRBV23-1 is identified as an open reading frame with a role that is uncertain. V was pared by 4 bases and J by 3 bases, with 14 bases of the junction left unmatched. The CDR3 loop spans 17 amino acids.